One sample yielded the 25 T cell receptor beta chains listed below, sequenced in a study of early T cells in non-severe SARS-CoV-2 infection (dated by TCRdb to the early 2020s). Libraries were constructed by 5' RACE. Sequencer: NextSeq 500. TCRdb reprocessing: public reads trimmed at Q25 with fastp, clones called with MiXCR, in-frame beta chains kept. For every CDR3 protein sequence, its rows merge into one entry that carries the most common genes and DNA. For this sample there are more than 95,000 distinct CDR3 sequences; about 15% appear just once. The ten largest clonotypes hold 21% of the sample. The sequencing input was whole blood. Receptors were obtained from an adult who was a healthcare worker with PCR-confirmed SARS-CoV-2 infection or an uninfected control (not recorded which).

J is TRBJ2-7 and V is TRBV25-1; D gene uncertain. The germline V and J ends were trimmed by 8 bases and 5 bases, with 10 bases remaining between them. Germline CDR1 and CDR2: MGHDK and SYGVNS. This CDR3 comprises 11 residues. The CDR3, as DNA: TGTGCCAGCGCCGTCCACCACGAGCAGTACTTC. Its protein is CASAVHHEQYF.

CDR3 in DNA: TGCAGTGCCAAAAACGGACAGTACGAGCAGTACTTC. Encoded protein: CSAKNGQYEQYF. The V gene is TRBV20-1, the J gene TRBJ2-7; D perhaps matches TRBD1 (6 bases). V gave up 6 bases and J gave up 4 bases, with 13 bases separating them. Germline-derived CDR1 and CDR2 are DFQATT and SNEGSKA (reference sequence). The length of the CDR3 is 12 residues.

V and J are TRBV30 and TRBJ2-7; TRBD2 might be the D (6 bases). Germline V gene data show CDR1 as GTSNPN and CDR2 as SVGIG (reference sequence). With 4 bases removed from V and 9 bases from J, the gap between germline ends came to 13 bases. This CDR3 is 11 amino acids long. Here the CDR3 DNA reads TGTGCCTGGAACCTCGGGAGCCCGCAGTACTTC. It encodes CAWNLGSPQYF.

The chain has TRBV18 and TRBJ1-1; unclear D gene. This CDR3 has 14 amino acids. Trimming removed 3 bases at V and 2 bases at J, with 10 bases between. From germline, CDR1 is KGHSH and CDR2 LQKENI. CDR3: CASSPPGSNTEAFF. The CDR3 nucleotides are TGTGCCAGCTCACCCCCAGGCTCCAACACTGAAGCTTTCTTT.

This clonotype turned up a few times. This chain links TRBV7-3 with TRBJ2-1, with 7 bases lining up with TRBD2. The CDR3 totals 15 residues. Germline loops: CDR1 SGHTA, CDR2 FQGTGA. V lost 2 bases, J lost 2 bases, and 3 bases stayed unmatched. The CDR3 region has the DNA TGTGCCAGCAGCTTAGGGGGGGTAACCTACAATGAGCAGTTCTTC. It translates to CASSLGGVTYNEQFF.

Comments on this clonotype: Germline and junction disagree at one end, which may indicate a read error. The chain combines TRBV5-1 with TRBJ2-3, with TRBD1 matching over 9 bases. The CDR3 consists of 14 residues. Germline CDR1 reads SGHRS; CDR2 reads YFSETQ. DNA for the CDR3: TGCACCAGCAGCTTGGGGACAGGGACAGATACGCAGTATTTT. Protein sequence: CTSSLGTGTDTQYF.

The rearrangement uses TRBV10-3 and TRBJ2-1, with D perhaps TRBD1 or TRBD2 (6 bases each). V shed 7 bases and J shed 6 bases, with 16 bases lying between them. The CDR3 spans 14 residues. Looked up from germline, CDR1 is ENHRY and CDR2 is SYGVKD. The CDR3 DNA reads TGTGCCATCACCCCGGCTGAGGGGGGCAATGAGCAGTTCTTC. Amino acids: CAITPAEGGNEQFF.

The genes are TRBV4-1 and TRBJ2-2, with D tentatively TRBD1 (6 bases). Germline V gene lookup returns CDR1 MGHRA and CDR2 YSYEKL. V dropped 3 bases and J dropped 1 base, with 12 bases sitting between them. This CDR3 is built from 16 residues. CDR3: CASSQYPRGNTGELFF. Here the CDR3 DNA reads TGCGCCAGCAGCCAGTATCCCAGGGGGAACACCGGGGAGCTGTTTTTT.

The gene calls are TRBV20-1 and TRBJ2-7, with a possible D match to TRBD2 (6 bases). The CDR3 has 15 amino acids. V was clipped by 1 base and J by 7 bases, with 20 bases between them. CDR1 is DFQATT, CDR2 SNEGSKA, per germline (reference sequence). The CDR3 DNA sequence: TGCAGTGCTAGAGTGCCGACCCGAGTGGGGGGAGAGCAGTACTTC. Translated, it gives CSARVPTRVGGEQYF.

This clonotype appeared a few times. This rearrangement joins TRBV6-6 to TRBJ2-5; no clear D gene. V lost 2 bases and J lost 1, with 11 bases in between. This CDR3 comprises 15 residues. Germline V gene sequence: CDR1 MNHNY, CDR2 SVGAGI (reference sequence). The DNA for the CDR3 is TGTGCCAGCAGTTACCCCCAACCTGGCCAAGAGACCCAGTACTTC. It yields the protein CASSYPQPGQETQYF.

The gene calls are TRBV7-2 and TRBJ2-3; D call uncertain. V was trimmed by 2 bases and J by 5 bases, leaving 8 bases between them. Germline CDR1 and CDR2: SGHTA and FQGNSA. The CDR3 is made up of 13 amino acids. The CDR3 spells CASSLPHRDTQYF. The CDR3 nucleotides read TGTGCCAGCAGCTTACCACATAGAGATACGCAGTATTTT.

In DNA form, the CDR3 reads TGTGCCAGCAGCCCCGGACAGGGCGTCTCACCCCTCCACTTT. This codes for CASSPGQGVSPLHF. V is TRBV7-6 and J is TRBJ1-6; 8 bases are a match to TRBD1. Germline lookup yields CDR1 SGHVS and CDR2 FNYEAQ. This CDR3 is built from 14 residues. J gave up 10 bases and V 5 bases, and 7 bases lay outside the gene matches.

The rearrangement uses TRBV18 and TRBJ2-2, with 8 bases aligning to TRBD1. Losses at the gene ends were 5 bases for V and 4 bases for J; bases not matched to a gene: 12. In germline, CDR1 is KGHSH, CDR2 LQKENI. The CDR3 contains 17 residues. The CDR3 here is CASSSTGVSVFTGELFF. DNA for the CDR3: TGTGCCAGCTCATCGACAGGGGTCTCGGTGTTCACCGGGGAGCTGTTTTTT.

V gene TRBV4-1 combines with J gene TRBJ1-1, with D hard to call. CDR1 is MGHRA and CDR2 is YSYEKL in the germline V gene. Between the trimmed V and J ends, which lost 0 bases and 10 bases, there was a span of 15 bases. This CDR3 has 14 amino acids. The CDR3 region is CASSQDQTVSGAFF. CDR3 nucleotides: TGCGCCAGCAGCCAAGATCAAACCGTATCGGGAGCTTTCTTT.

This clonotype has only a few counts. The chain links TRBV29-1 to TRBJ2-2; no definite D call. CDR3 length: 11 residues. V was trimmed by 3 bases and J by 4 bases, leaving 3 bases between them. Germline assignment: CDR1 SQVTM and CDR2 ANQGSEA. The chain's CDR3 is CSVDSTGELFF. Written as DNA, the CDR3 is TGCAGCGTTGACTCCACCGGGGAGCTGTTTTTT.

This clonotype has just a few counts. One junction end disagrees with the germline gene, perhaps due to a read error. The chain employs TRBV9 and TRBJ2-7, with a weak D call TRBD2 (6 bases). Germline V gives CDR1 SGDLS, CDR2 YYNGEE. The CDR3 runs to 12 residues. CDR3 loop: CASGEVGPNLLF. The CDR3 bases are TGTGCCAGCGGGGAGGTGGGACCAAATTTACTCTTC.

Only a few counts were recorded for this clonotype. CDR3 nucleotide sequence: TGTGCCAGCAACCCCGGGACAGGGGGAACAGATACGCAGTATTTT. This encodes CASNPGTGGTDTQYF. The chain recombines TRBV7-9 with TRBJ2-3; the match to TRBD1 covers 11 bases. In germline, CDR1 is SEHNR, CDR2 FQNEAQ (reference sequence). V was pared by 7 bases and J by 3 bases, with 6 bases of the junction left unmatched. This CDR3 has 15 amino acids.

This sequence joins TRBV20-1 and TRBJ2-1; D call uncertain. Per the germline V gene, CDR1 is DFQATT and CDR2 is SNEGSKA (reference sequence). V was clipped by 5 bases and J by 6 bases, with 8 bases between them. CDR3 size: 11 residues. Written as DNA, the CDR3 is TGCAGTGCTTACGTGGGCAATGAGCAGTTCTTC. It is translated as CSAYVGNEQFF.

V usage is TRBV2 and J usage is TRBJ1-2, with unresolved D. The germline V and J ends were trimmed by 4 bases and 6 bases, with 18 bases remaining between them. Germline V lookup: CDR1 SNHLY, CDR2 FYNNEI. This CDR3 comprises 15 residues. The DNA for the CDR3 is TGTGCCAGCAGTGTAAATGGAGTCGGCGATGATGGCTACACCTTC. Protein: CASSVNGVGDDGYTF.

This clonotype showed up just a few times. The chain couples TRBV4-2 to TRBJ2-1; D might be TRBD1 (7 bases). The CDR3 runs to 15 residues. The germline V gene encodes CDR1 LGHNA and CDR2 YNFKEQ. The V and J ends lost 3 bases and 8 bases respectively, with 17 bases between them. CDR3 protein: CASSHDRDLSDEQFF. The CDR3 bases are TGTGCCAGCAGCCACGACAGGGACTTGTCCGATGAGCAGTTCTTC.

CDR3 loop: CASSLRTGEAPLHF. As DNA, the CDR3 is TGTGCCAGCAGCTTAAGGACAGGGGAAGCACCCCTCCACTTT. This chain links TRBV7-2 with TRBJ1-6; 9 bases fit TRBD1. Losses at the gene ends were 2 bases for V and 11 bases for J; bases not matched to a gene: 4. Looked up from germline, CDR1 is SGHTA and CDR2 is FQGNSA. The CDR3 length is 14 residues.

This sequence joins TRBV6-1 and TRBJ1-2; D is undetermined. The CDR3 length is 15 residues. The germline CDR1 and CDR2 sequences are MNHNS and SASEGT. V lost 1 base to trimming and J lost 2 bases, with 11 bases between them. The CDR3: CASSEGGGRNYGYTF. CDR3 coding DNA: TGTGCCAGCAGTGAAGGTGGCGGCCGGAACTATGGCTACACCTTC.

This clonotype has a handful of counts. The chain employs TRBV10-3 and TRBJ2-1; D is undetermined. The germline V and J ends were trimmed by 7 bases and 7 bases, with 8 bases remaining between them. The germline CDR1 and CDR2 sequences are ENHRY and SYGVKD. The CDR3 has 11 amino acids. This CDR3 is CAITKQNEQFF. The CDR3 DNA follows: TGTGCCATCACGAAACAAAATGAGCAGTTCTTC.

The chain recombines TRBV29-1 with TRBJ2-7, with D tentatively TRBD1 (6 bases). CDR1 and CDR2 from the germline V gene are SQVTM and ANQGSEA. This CDR3 region has 15 residues. Trimming left V 7 bases short and J 7 bases short, with 26 bases between. CDR3 loop: CSARTAHPGPGEQYF. DNA for the CDR3: TGCAGCGCTAGGACAGCCCATCCGGGCCCGGGAGAGCAGTACTTC.

The sample holds a few counts of this clonotype. The chain employs TRBV4-1 and TRBJ1-6; a possible D gene is TRBD1 (5 bases). This CDR3 contains 15 residues. V was pared by 0 bases and J by 9 bases, with 12 bases between. CDR1 MGHRA and CDR2 YSYEKL come from the germline V gene. The chain's CDR3 is CASSQDRLGRSPLHF. CDR3 nucleotides: TGCGCCAGCAGCCAAGATCGATTGGGGCGTTCACCCCTCCACTTT.